A single sample gave rise to the 11 T cell receptor beta chains below, sequenced in a study of T-cell reconstitution after alpha-beta-depleted transplantation in children. For TCRbeta, the library was prepared with unique molecular identifiers. TCRdb re-called the PCR reads with MiXCR, one entry per CDR3 protein. Altogether about 290,000 distinct CDR3 sequences are present, about 9.4% being singletons, with the ten largest covering around 7.6%. Sample: PBMCs, taken before TCRalphabeta/CD19-depleted stem cell transplant. The receptors come from a boy under three years old with acute myeloid leukemia, due to receive a stem cell transplant.

This clonotype was observed many times. The V and J genes are TRBV28 and TRBJ2-7; no reliable D call. CDR1 is MDHEN, CDR2 SYDVKM, per germline. Between the trimmed V and J ends, which lost 3 bases and 2 bases, there was a span of 8 bases. The CDR3 has 13 amino acids. CDR3 nucleotide sequence: TGTGCCAGCAGTTTTCACAGCACCTACGAGCAGTACTTC. This translates into CASSFHSTYEQYF.

Note on this clonotype: A much larger clone differs from this one at a single base, so this may be a read error. The chain has TRBV5-4 and TRBJ2-3, with TRBD1 matching over 7 bases. Germline V CDR1 and CDR2: SGHNT, YYREEE (reference sequence). The CDR3 runs 17 residues. V was pared by 4 bases and J by 1 base, with 12 bases of the junction left unmatched. Written as DNA, the CDR3 is TGTGCCAGCAGCCTCCCTAACAGAGGGGGCTGCACAGATACGCAGTATTTT. Amino acids: CASSLPNRGGCTDTQYF.

This chain connects TRBV7-8 to TRBJ2-7; D is possibly TRBD1 (6 bases). V was trimmed by 5 bases and J by 5 bases, leaving 13 bases between them. Germline CDR1 SGHVS, CDR2 FQNEAQ. This CDR3 comprises 13 residues. The CDR3 reads CASSGYRVNEQYF. DNA of the CDR3: TGTGCCAGCAGCGGATACAGGGTCAACGAGCAGTACTTC.

This clonotype was seen ten or more times. The chain employs TRBV28 and TRBJ1-4; possible D gene TRBD1, 5 bases. CDR3 length equals 14 residues. V was cut by 11 bases and J by 7 bases, with 20 bases left in between. The germline V gene has CDR1 MDHEN and CDR2 SYDVKM. As DNA, the CDR3 is TGTGCCGCCAGCATTCAGTCGGGGCGTGAAAAACTGTTTTTT. Its protein is CAASIQSGREKLFF.

This clonotype was picked up many times. V usage is TRBV7-9 and J usage is TRBJ2-7; 11 nucleotides agree with TRBD1. Germline values: CDR1 SEHNR, CDR2 FQNEAQ (reference sequence). There are 15 residues in the CDR3. V trimming: 5 bases; J trimming: 2 bases; junction bases outside the gene matches: 5. The CDR3 region is CASSTRDRGAYEQYF. The CDR3, as DNA: TGTGCCAGCAGCACCCGGGACAGGGGGGCCTACGAGCAGTACTTC. Variable domain in full (rest from reference TRBV7-9 and TRBJ2-7): DTGVSQNPRHKITKRGQNVTFRCDPISEHNRLYWYRQTLGQGPEFLTYFQNEAQLEKSRLLSDRFSAERPKGSFSTLEIQRTEQGDSAMYLCASSTRDRGAYEQYFGPGTRLTVT.

This clonotype was recorded at least ten times. This chain links TRBV10-3 with TRBJ2-1, with 7 nucleotides matching TRBD1. This CDR3 is 14 amino acids long. V was clipped by 8 bases and J by 0 bases; unmatched bases: 4. Germline assignment: CDR1 ENHRY and CDR2 SYGVKD. The CDR3 DNA reads as TGTGCCATCGCGAACAGGGGCTCCTACAATGAGCAGTTCTTC. This sequence encodes CAIANRGSYNEQFF.

This clonotype was seen at least ten times. V and J are TRBV7-7 and TRBJ2-7; TRBD2 is a possible D gene (5 bases). The V and J ends lost 5 bases and 3 bases respectively, with 14 bases between them. The length of the CDR3 is 14 residues. Germline V lookup: CDR1 SSHAT, CDR2 FNYEAQ (reference sequence). The CDR3 sequence is CASSPTYDYYEQYF. In DNA form, the CDR3 reads TGTGCCAGCAGCCCGACCTATGACTACTACGAGCAGTACTTC.

This clonotype has only a few counts. The V and J genes are TRBV12-3 or TRBV12-4 and TRBJ2-2; D is possibly TRBD2 (6 bases). The CDR3 contains 13 residues. The V end was cut by 6 bases, the J end by 5 bases, with 10 bases between. The CDR3 sequence: CASSGSQTGELFF. In DNA, the CDR3 is TGTGCCAGCAGCGGGAGCCAAACCGGGGAGCTGTTTTTT.

This clonotype turned up a few times. The chain joins TRBV4-1 to TRBJ2-3; TRBD2 matches 12 bases. This CDR3 region has 18 residues. The J segment lost 4 bases and the V segment lost 1 base, leaving 9 bases of the junction unmatched. Germline V CDR1 and CDR2: MGHRA, YSYEKL. CDR3 nucleotides: TGCGCCAGCAGCCAAGCGCATACTAGCGGGAGGAACGCAGATACGCAGTATTTT. This gives the protein CASSQAHTSGRNADTQYF.

This clonotype was found many times. This chain uses TRBV10-3 with TRBJ2-5; TRBD2 might be the D (6 bases). The CDR3 length is 14 residues. Germline V gives CDR1 ENHRY, CDR2 SYGVKD. The V end lost 4 bases, the J end lost 4 bases, and 13 bases lay between the germline ends. The CDR3 sequence is CAISGREEGETQYF. As DNA, the CDR3 is TGTGCCATCAGTGGCAGGGAGGAGGGAGAGACCCAGTACTTC.

J is TRBJ2-7 and V is TRBV30; unclear D gene. Germline CDR1 reads GTSNPN; CDR2 reads SVGIG (reference sequence). The length of the CDR3 is 12 residues. Trimming took off 4 bases at V and 0 bases at J, with 7 bases between the two ends. The CDR3 here is CAWTTRSYEQYF. In DNA form, the CDR3 reads TGTGCCTGGACCACACGCTCCTACGAGCAGTACTTC.